The present T cell receptor (beta chain) was sequenced within a study of T cells in Graves' hyperthyroidism and ophthalmopathy. Study-wide findings and caveats: A 13 V-J model separated ophthalmopathy from stable hyperthyroidism. Most thyroid clonotypes with frequency above 0.001 were detected in blood.

Ophthalmopathy patients showed a Clinical Activity Score of at least 3, NOSPECS grade of at least 4 and duration under 3 months. A roughly 9.1 ml volume of fresh peripheral blood provided the PBMCs. The sample holds many counts of this clonotype. What it binds is unknown. TCR beta CDR3 region amplification was performed from RNA transcripts. The HTBI primer set served for first-round RT-PCR of the TCR CDR3. TCRdb ran MiXCR on the multiplex PCR reads and lists one entry per CDR3 protein. This table has more than 50,000 distinct CDR3 sequences, approximately 53% appearing once. CDR1 and CDR2 from the germline V gene are ENHRY and SYGVKD. The CDR3 has 17 residues. V lost 6 bases, J lost 2 bases, and 8 bases stayed unmatched.

The chain joins TRBV10-3 to TRBJ2-5, with 14 nucleotides matching TRBD2. This TCR came from an older woman with Graves' ophthalmopathy. The sample was blood. The CDR3 sequence is CAIRGTSGRFGQETQYF. As DNA, the CDR3 is TGTGCCATCAGGGGGACTAGCGGGAGATTCGGGCAAGAGACCCAGTACTTC.